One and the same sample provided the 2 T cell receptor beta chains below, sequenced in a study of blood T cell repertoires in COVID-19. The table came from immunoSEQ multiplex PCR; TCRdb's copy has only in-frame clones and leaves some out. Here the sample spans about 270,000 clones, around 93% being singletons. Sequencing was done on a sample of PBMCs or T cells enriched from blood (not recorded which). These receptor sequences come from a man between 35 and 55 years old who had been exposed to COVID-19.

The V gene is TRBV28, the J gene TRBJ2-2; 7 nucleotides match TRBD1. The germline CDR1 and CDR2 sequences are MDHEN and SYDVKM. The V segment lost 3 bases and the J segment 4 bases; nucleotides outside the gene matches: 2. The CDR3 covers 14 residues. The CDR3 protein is CASSLGTVTGELFF. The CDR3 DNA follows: TGTGCCAGCAGTTTGGGGACAGTCACCGGGGAGCTGTTTTTT.

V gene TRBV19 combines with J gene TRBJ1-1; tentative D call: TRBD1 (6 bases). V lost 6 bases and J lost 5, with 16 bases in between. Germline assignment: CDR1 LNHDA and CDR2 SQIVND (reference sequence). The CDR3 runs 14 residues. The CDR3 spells CASSQPQGVTEAFF. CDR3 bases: TGTGCCAGTAGCCAACCACAGGGTGTAACTGAAGCTTTCTTT. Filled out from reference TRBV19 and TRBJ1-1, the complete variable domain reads DGGITQSPKYLFRKEGQNVTLSCEQNLNHDAMYWYRQDPGQGLRLIYYSQIVNDFQKGDIAEGYSVSREKKESFPLTVTSAQKNPTAFYLCASSQPQGVTEAFFGQGTRLTVV.